One sample yielded the 15 T cell receptor beta chains listed below, sequenced in a study of siplizumab effects on memory and regulatory T cells. Sequencing was performed with immunoSEQ multiplex PCR; in TCRdb, only in-frame clones are kept and a portion is missing. The data show some 87,000 clones, 90% seen once. Sequenced input: CD4+ T cells sorted from blood. Source of these receptors: a human donor in good health.

The chain's CDR3 is CASSLITEETQYF. CDR3 bases: TGCGCCAGCAGCTTGATAACGGAAGAGACCCAGTACTTC. The chain has TRBV5-1 and TRBJ2-5; D is unresolved. Trimming removed 1 base at V and 3 bases at J, with 7 bases between. Germline-derived CDR1 and CDR2 are SGHRS and YFSETQ. This CDR3 spans 13 amino acids.

This chain uses TRBV19 with TRBJ2-2; D gene unclear. Between the trimmed V and J ends, which lost 3 bases and 4 bases, there was a span of 3 bases. The CDR3 extends over 12 amino acids. Germline CDR1 reads LNHDA; CDR2 reads SQIVND (reference sequence). The CDR3 DNA reads as TGTGCCAGTAGTATTCCCACCGGGGAGCTGTTTTTT. It encodes CASSIPTGELFF.

A few counts support this clone. V is TRBV4-2 and J is TRBJ2-2; 7 nucleotides line up with TRBD2. This CDR3 contains 17 residues. Germline CDR1 and CDR2: LGHNA and YNFKEQ. With V trimmed by 0 bases and J by 6 bases, 10 bases remained unmatched. CDR3 loop: CASSQDASGTRAGELFF. CDR3 DNA: TGTGCCAGCAGCCAAGATGCTAGCGGCACGAGGGCCGGGGAGCTGTTTTTT.

This chain uses TRBV5-1 with TRBJ2-2; 7 bases fit TRBD2. CDR3 length: 15 residues. V shed 4 bases and J 2 bases; nucleotides not matched to a gene: 5. CDR1 and CDR2 (germline): SGHRS, YFSETQ. This CDR3 reads CASSGGGPNTGELFF. The CDR3 bases are TGCGCCAGCAGCGGGGGAGGGCCTAACACCGGGGAGCTGTTTTTT.

The rearrangement uses TRBV15 and TRBJ2-6; D remains ambiguous. Germline assignment: CDR1 LNHNV and CDR2 YYDKDF (reference sequence). This CDR3 comprises 17 residues. The V and J ends lost 0 bases and 0 bases respectively, with 9 bases between them. CDR3 nucleotides: TGTGCCACCAGCAGAGACCCTATTTTCTCTGGGGCCAACGTCCTGACTTTC. Encoded protein: CATSRDPIFSGANVLTF.

This clone turned up a few times. The V gene is TRBV6-1, the J gene TRBJ1-5; no clear D gene. V was pared by 5 bases and J by 6 bases, with 11 bases between. Germline V CDR1 and CDR2: MNHNS, SASEGT. This CDR3 has 13 residues. Here the CDR3 DNA reads TGTGCCAGCAGTCGGCCGGGAGGTCAGCCCCAGCATTTT. Translation: CASSRPGGQPQHF.

CDR3 bases: TGCAGCGTGGTATTACCTAGCACAGATACGCAGTATTTT. As protein: CSVVLPSTDTQYF. The V and J genes are TRBV29-1 and TRBJ2-3; D gene unclear. The CDR3 has 13 residues. Germline-derived CDR1 and CDR2 are SQVTM and ANQGSEA. V was shortened by 6 bases and J by 0 bases, with 10 bases between the two germline ends.

The chain carries TRBV6-1 and TRBJ2-2; 7 bases align to TRBD1. Germline CDR1 and CDR2: MNHNS and SASEGT. The CDR3 spans 13 residues. V trimming: 9 bases; J trimming: 6 bases; junction bases outside the gene matches: 7. The CDR3 loop is CASTRGGPGELFF. The CDR3 DNA is TGTGCCAGTACGAGAGGGGGCCCCGGGGAGCTGTTTTTT.

The V and J genes are TRBV4-2 and TRBJ2-3; 8 nucleotides align to TRBD2. V shed 4 bases, J shed 4 bases, and the junction held 7 bases outside the gene matches. The CDR3 sequence is 15 residues long. Per the germline V gene, CDR1 is LGHNA and CDR2 is YNFKEQ. In nucleotides, the CDR3 is TGTGCCAGCAGCCCCGTATTAGCGGGGCCAGATACGCAGTATTTT. Its protein is CASSPVLAGPDTQYF.

This sequence joins TRBV19 and TRBJ2-3, with 10 bases matching TRBD2. The CDR3 spans 18 residues. Germline CDR1 LNHDA, CDR2 SQIVND (reference sequence). The V segment lost 3 bases and the J segment 2 bases; nucleotides outside the gene matches: 11. The CDR3 DNA reads as TGTGCCAGTAGTATTTTAGGATTAGCGGGAGGAATCACAGATACGCAGTATTTT. Translated: CASSILGLAGGITDTQYF.

The chain links TRBV30 to TRBJ1-3; D is unresolved. Germline V lookup: CDR1 GTSNPN, CDR2 SVGIG (reference sequence). V was pared by 3 bases and J by 4 bases, with 10 bases between. The length of the CDR3 is 13 residues. CDR3 nucleotide sequence: TGTGCCTGGAGGTGGGAGGGCGGAAACACCATATATTTT. Its protein is CAWRWEGGNTIYF.

The rearrangement joins TRBV25-1 to TRBJ2-4; D not certain. The germline CDR1 and CDR2 sequences are MGHDK and SYGVNS. The V end was cut by 3 bases, the J end by 0 bases, with 6 bases between. The CDR3 consists of 14 residues. In nucleotides, the CDR3 is TGTGCCAGCAGTGACGGGCGAGCCAAAAACATTCAGTACTTC. Translated, it gives CASSDGRAKNIQYF.

V is TRBV4-2 and J is TRBJ2-5; 9 bases align to TRBD2. J lost 5 bases, V lost 4 bases, and 8 bases had no gene match. The length of the CDR3 is 15 residues. CDR1 and CDR2 (germline): LGHNA, YNFKEQ. CDR3 in amino acids: CASSLRLAAGETQYF. The CDR3 DNA follows: TGTGCCAGCAGCCTGCGACTAGCGGCGGGGGAGACCCAGTACTTC.

V usage is TRBV6-6 and J usage is TRBJ2-3, with 7 positions matching TRBD1. The length of the CDR3 is 13 residues. Germline CDR1 and CDR2: MNHNY and SVGAGI (reference sequence). V lost 3 bases, J lost 4 bases, and 1 base stayed unmatched. CDR3 loop: CASSYQGADTQYF. The CDR3 DNA reads TGTGCCAGCAGTTATCAGGGGGCAGATACGCAGTATTTT.

This clone has only one observation. CDR3 sequence reads: CASRIDNTEAFF. The CDR3 DNA reads TGTGCCAGCAGGATTGATAACACTGAAGCTTTCTTT. The chain uses TRBV5-4 and TRBJ1-1; D is uncertain. Trimming left V 5 bases short and J 2 bases short, with 7 bases between. The V gene's germline CDR1 is SGHNT and CDR2 YYREEE (reference sequence). CDR3 size: 12 residues.